A few counts support the clone carrying this T cell receptor (beta chain). The sample belongs to a study of beta chain features in type 1 diabetes. Expressed TCRB transcripts were sequenced after all isolated RNA was converted to cDNA. Generated by immunoSEQ multiplex PCR, the TCRdb table keeps only in-frame clones and is missing some. This table has about 230,000 clones, roughly 9.6% appearing once. Cell sorting via CD45RO/CCR7/CD25/CD127/CD95/CD27 was performed to obtain CD4+ naive, central memory, regulatory and stem cell-like memory cells. Germline CDR1 MNHNS, CDR2 SASEGT. V was shortened by 4 bases and J by 2 bases, with 9 bases between the two germline ends. The CDR3 totals 14 residues.

The sequencing sample was made of naive CD4+ T cells from blood. This TCR derives from a woman aged 18-29 years in good health. The chain employs TRBV6-1 and TRBJ2-1; tentative D call: TRBD1 (5 bases). CDR3 residues: CASSGQTTYNEQFF. In DNA form, the CDR3 reads TGTGCCAGCAGTGGACAGACAACCTACAATGAGCAGTTCTTC.